The 18 T cell receptor beta chains below come from one sample, sequenced in a study of cytomegalovirus exposure and HLA in healthy donors. Vbeta (60) and Jbeta (13) primers were used in the PCR. Using immunoSEQ multiplex PCR, the repertoire was profiled, and TCRdb retains in-frame clones only, with some absent. The data hold 180,000 or so clones, with around four fifths observed a single time. Material: PBMCs. The receptors here all came from a woman aged 50 to 60 in good health and CMV-seropositive.

DNA for the CDR3: TGCGCCAGCAGCTTGGGGCTCAACACCGGGGAGCTGTTTTTT. Amino acids: CASSLGLNTGELFF. The V gene is TRBV5-1, the J gene TRBJ2-2; no reliable D call. V was shortened by 0 bases and J by 2 bases, with 5 bases between the two germline ends. The germline gives CDR1 SGHRS, CDR2 YFSETQ. CDR3 length: 14 residues.

The table lists this clone with a few counts. The chain combines TRBV10-3 with TRBJ2-3; TRBD2 agrees at 12 bases. Per the germline V gene, CDR1 is ENHRY and CDR2 is SYGVKD. J gave up 1 base and V 0 bases, and 8 bases lay outside the gene matches. This CDR3 contains 19 residues. This CDR3 is CAISESLAGGPLGTDTQYF. CDR3 DNA: TGTGCCATCAGTGAGTCTCTAGCGGGAGGGCCTCTTGGCACAGATACGCAGTATTTT.

The V call is TRBV7-2, the J call TRBJ1-5; D perhaps matches TRBD1 (5 bases). The CDR3 extends over 15 amino acids. In germline, CDR1 is SGHTA, CDR2 FQGNSA. V was cut by 3 bases and J by 1 base, with 10 bases left in between. The CDR3 region is CASSFESGSNQPQHF. In DNA form, the CDR3 reads TGTGCCAGCAGCTTTGAGTCAGGGAGCAATCAGCCCCAGCATTTT. Drawing the rest from reference TRBV7-2 and TRBJ1-5, the complete variable domain is GAGVSQSPSNKVTEKGKDVELRCDPISGHTALYWYRQSLGQGLEFLIYFQGNSAPDKSGLPSDRFSAERTGGSVSTLTIQRTQQEDSAVYLCASSFESGSNQPQHFGDGTRLSIL.

The genes are TRBV30 and TRBJ1-1, with D possibly matching TRBD1 (5 bases). The length of the CDR3 is 13 residues. Looked up from germline, CDR1 is GTSNPN and CDR2 is SVGIG (reference sequence). V was shortened by 1 base and J by 5 bases, with 11 bases between the two germline ends. The CDR3 DNA follows: TGTGCCTGGAGTGCAGCCGGGGGGACTGAAGCTTTCTTT. Its translation is CAWSAAGGTEAFF.

The CDR3 loop reads CASSIPQEKLFF. CDR3 bases: TGTGCCAGCAGTATCCCCCAAGAAAAACTGTTTTTT. This chain links TRBV28 with TRBJ1-4, with D hard to call. CDR1 and CDR2 from the germline V gene are MDHEN and SYDVKM. The CDR3 consists of 12 residues. V lost 5 bases and J 8 bases, leaving 9 bases between the germline ends. Based on the CDR3 plus reference TRBV28 and TRBJ1-4, the full variable domain is DVKVTQSSRYLVKRTGEKVFLECVQDMDHENMFWYRQDPGLGLRLIYFSYDVKMKEKGDIPEGYSVSREKKERFSLILESASTNQTSMYLCASSIPQEKLFFGSGTQLSVL.

This chain connects TRBV7-2 to TRBJ1-5; D gene uncertain. The CDR3 covers 14 residues. The germline gives CDR1 SGHTA, CDR2 FQGNSA. Trimming shortened V by 5 bases and J by 2 bases, and 10 bases separated the two germline ends. The CDR3: CASSPELGNQPQHF. Written as DNA, the CDR3 is TGTGCCAGCAGCCCCGAGCTCGGCAATCAGCCCCAGCATTTT. The complete variable domain, with remaining parts taken from reference TRBV7-2 and TRBJ1-5, reads GAGVSQSPSNKVTEKGKDVELRCDPISGHTALYWYRQSLGQGLEFLIYFQGNSAPDKSGLPSDRFSAERTGGSVSTLTIQRTQQEDSAVYLCASSPELGNQPQHFGDGTRLSIL.

The rearrangement links TRBV18 to TRBJ2-7; D may be TRBD2 (6 bases). The germline V and J ends were trimmed by 6 bases and 0 bases, with 15 bases remaining between them. Germline CDR1 and CDR2: KGHSH and LQKENI. This CDR3 is built from 15 residues. The CDR3 reads CASSTLGGGSYEQYF. Written as DNA, the CDR3 is TGTGCCAGCTCCACACTGGGGGGAGGCTCCTACGAGCAGTACTTC.

This clone was seen a few times. The J gene is TRBJ2-2, the V gene TRBV7-2; 14 bases agree with TRBD2. CDR3 length equals 18 residues. J gave up 1 base and V 4 bases, and 5 bases lay outside the gene matches. CDR1 is SGHTA, CDR2 FQGNSA, per germline. The CDR3 nucleotides read TGTGCCAGCAGCTACGGACTAGCGGGGGGCCTGAACACCGGGGAGCTGTTTTTT. Amino acids: CASSYGLAGGLNTGELFF.

The chain couples TRBV10-1 to TRBJ2-3; the match to TRBD2 covers 7 bases. Germline V gene lookup returns CDR1 WNHNN and CDR2 SYGVQD (reference sequence). V dropped 3 bases and J dropped 4; count of bases not matched to a gene: 7. The CDR3 consists of 15 residues. Here the CDR3 DNA reads TGCGCCAGCAGTGATTCGACGGGAGGACCAGATACGCAGTATTTT. This translates into CASSDSTGGPDTQYF.

The chain recombines TRBV28 with TRBJ2-7; 7 bases match TRBD1. J was trimmed by 0 bases and V by 5 bases; bases with no gene match: 10. The CDR3 consists of 16 residues. Germline V CDR1 and CDR2: MDHEN, SYDVKM. CDR3 region: CASSQGTALGSYEQYF. In DNA, the CDR3 is TGTGCCAGCAGTCAGGGGACAGCCCTGGGCTCCTACGAGCAGTACTTC.

The rearrangement links TRBV19 to TRBJ1-4, with TRBD1 matching 10 bases. Trimming took 5 bases from V and 8 from J; bases not matched to a gene: 8. The CDR3 spans 15 residues. CDR1 LNHDA and CDR2 SQIVND come from the germline V gene (reference sequence). CDR3: CASSVATGGYEKLFF. In nucleotides, the CDR3 is TGTGCCAGTAGTGTGGCGACAGGGGGCTACGAAAAACTGTTTTTT.

The rearrangement joins TRBV27 to TRBJ2-1; 7 nucleotides align to TRBD2. The CDR3 extends over 15 amino acids. Trimming at V came to 5 bases and at J to 2 bases, leaving 6 bases not matched to a gene. The V gene's germline CDR1 is MNHEY and CDR2 SMNVEV (reference sequence). CDR3 residues: CASSGSGIAYNEQFF. The CDR3 nucleotides are TGTGCCAGCAGTGGAAGCGGGATAGCCTACAATGAGCAGTTCTTC.

The rearrangement uses TRBV7-3 and TRBJ2-7; 7 bases line up with TRBD2. The CDR3 consists of 14 residues. V was pared by 2 bases and J by 6 bases, with 7 bases of the junction left unmatched. The V gene's germline CDR1 is SGHTA and CDR2 FQGTGA. CDR3 nucleotides: TGTGCCAGCAGCTTATCGCGGACTAGTGGCGAGCAGTACTTC. Translated: CASSLSRTSGEQYF.

This clone occurred a few times. The chain joins TRBV15 to TRBJ2-1; no definite D call. Germline-derived CDR1 and CDR2 are LNHNV and YYDKDF (reference sequence). Trimming left V 0 bases short and J 6 bases short, with 6 bases between. The CDR3 sequence is 13 residues long. The CDR3 here is CATSRDLLNEQFF. CDR3 DNA: TGTGCCACCAGCAGAGACCTCCTCAATGAGCAGTTCTTC.

The rearrangement links TRBV5-4 to TRBJ1-2; the D gene is possibly TRBD1 (6 bases). Germline CDR1 and CDR2: SGHNT and YYREEE (reference sequence). Between the trimmed V and J ends, which lost 4 bases and 6 bases, there was a span of 25 bases. The CDR3 is 17 amino acids. The CDR3 protein is CASSPNNPSQGRDGYTF. The CDR3 nucleotides are TGTGCCAGCAGCCCTAATAATCCATCTCAGGGGCGGGATGGCTACACCTTC.

J is TRBJ2-1 and V is TRBV27, with a tentative D call TRBD1 (5 bases). CDR1 and CDR2 from the germline V gene are MNHEY and SMNVEV (reference sequence). The CDR3 extends over 13 amino acids. The V and J ends lost 4 bases and 9 bases respectively, with 13 bases between them. Here the CDR3 DNA reads TGTGCCAGCAGTTGGCACAGGCCCGGTGAGCAGTTCTTC. Translation: CASSWHRPGEQFF.

The chain joins TRBV6-1 to TRBJ1-2; tentative D call: TRBD1 (5 bases). The CDR3 has 13 amino acids. V dropped 8 bases and J dropped 4 bases, with 14 bases sitting between them. Germline V gene data show CDR1 as MNHNS and CDR2 as SASEGT. Written as DNA, the CDR3 is TGTGCCAGCCGGCCGGGGGGAGTCTATGGCTACACCTTC. Its protein product is CASRPGGVYGYTF.

This chain links TRBV19 with TRBJ2-1; TRBD2 matches at 8 bases. Germline lookup yields CDR1 LNHDA and CDR2 SQIVND (reference sequence). V was pared by 3 bases and J by 4 bases, with 5 bases of the junction left unmatched. This CDR3 is 15 amino acids long. The CDR3 DNA reads TGTGCCAGTAGTATTGACAGCGGGAGTTACAATGAGCAGTTCTTC. Amino acids: CASSIDSGSYNEQFF.